The 6 T cell receptor beta chains below come from one sample, sequenced in a study of spatial heterogeneity in lung cancer (dated by TCRdb to between 2018 and 2021). Library construction relied on 5' RACE. Sequencing took place on a NextSeq 500. Through fastp at Q25 and MiXCR, TCRdb rebuilt clones from the public reads, retaining in-frame beta chains. Each CDR3 protein appears once, grouped with its most common genes and DNA. This sample holds roughly 75,000 distinct CDR3 sequences; about an eighth were observed only once. 6.5% to 8.5% of the sample lies in the top ten. The sample's time point, from its label and the paper: sample taken at primary tumor resection. Without any cell sorting, TCR sequencing was performed on whole RNA extracted either from tumor and nontumor lung tissue or from cryopreserved PBMC samples. The sequencing used PBMCs, collected at surgery. Source of these receptors: a male donor with early-stage non-small cell lung cancer.

In its sample, this clonotype was seen a few times. V and J are TRBV5-4 and TRBJ2-3; 10 bases are a match to TRBD2. V lost 4 bases, J lost 6 bases, and 8 bases stayed unmatched. The germline V gene has CDR1 SGHNT and CDR2 YYREEE (reference sequence). There are 15 residues in the CDR3. CDR3 coding DNA: TGTGCCAGCAGCCTGTCAGCGGGAGGGGGCGATACGCAGTATTTT. This gives the protein CASSLSAGGGDTQYF.

The table lists this clonotype with a count of one. CDR3 sequence (DNA): TGTGCCAGCTCACCTAATATTGGCGACCTGAACACTGAAGCTTTCTTT. Encoded protein: CASSPNIGDLNTEAFF. The chain is built from TRBV18 and TRBJ1-1; D call uncertain. CDR1 and CDR2 from the germline V gene are KGHSH and LQKENI. Trimming took 3 bases from V and 0 from J, leaving 14 bases between them. The CDR3 has 16 amino acids.

The chain combines TRBV25-1 with TRBJ1-1; D is unclear. V was trimmed by 2 bases and J by 3 bases, leaving 7 bases between them. Germline V CDR1 and CDR2: MGHDK, SYGVNS. This CDR3 comprises 13 residues. The CDR3 is CASSEPDYTEAFF. The CDR3 region has the DNA TGTGCCAGCAGTGAACCGGACTACACTGAAGCTTTCTTT.

This clonotype appeared a few times. This chain links TRBV6-8 with TRBJ1-1; possible D gene TRBD1, 6 bases. Germline CDR1 reads MNHGY; CDR2 reads SAAAGT. The CDR3 extends over 15 amino acids. Trimming left V 4 bases short and J 4 bases short, with 16 bases between. CDR3 nucleotides: TGTGCCAGCAGTTCGGGGGGGCCCATGATCACTGAAGCTTTCTTT. Protein: CASSSGGPMITEAFF.

This clonotype was counted ten times or more. V gene TRBV7-6 combines with J gene TRBJ1-1, with 7 positions matching TRBD1. The germline V gene has CDR1 SGHVS and CDR2 FNYEAQ. V shed 5 bases, J shed 1 base, and the junction held 4 bases outside the gene matches. This CDR3 is 14 amino acids long. The CDR3 nucleotides read TGTGCCAGCAGCGAAGACAGGGCGAACACTGAAGCTTTCTTT. Protein sequence: CASSEDRANTEAFF.

This clonotype was seen ten or more times. The chain couples TRBV7-3 to TRBJ2-1; D perhaps matches TRBD1 (5 bases). Germline V gene sequence: CDR1 SGHTA, CDR2 FQGTGA. The CDR3 length is 14 residues. Trimming took 8 bases from V and 7 from J, leaving 18 bases between them. CDR3 DNA: TGTGCCAGCGCCCCGGGTATCAGGGTTAATGAGCAGTTCTTC. Protein product: CASAPGIRVNEQFF.